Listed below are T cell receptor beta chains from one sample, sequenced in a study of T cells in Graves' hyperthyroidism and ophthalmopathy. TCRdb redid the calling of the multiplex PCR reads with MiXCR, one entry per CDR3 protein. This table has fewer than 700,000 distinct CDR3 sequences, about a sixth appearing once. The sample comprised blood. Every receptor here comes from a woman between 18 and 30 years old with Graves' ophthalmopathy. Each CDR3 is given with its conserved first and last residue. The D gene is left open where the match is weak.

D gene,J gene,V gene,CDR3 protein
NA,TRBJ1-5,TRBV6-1,CASSEGFRSQPQHF
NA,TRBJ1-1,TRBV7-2,CASSLVVMRGPNTEAFF
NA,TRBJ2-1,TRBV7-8,CASSDAGPGAGEQFF
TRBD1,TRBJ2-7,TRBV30,CAWSARTGGSYEQYF
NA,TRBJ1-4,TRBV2,CASSTWGAKEKLFF
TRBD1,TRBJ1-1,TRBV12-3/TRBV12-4,CASSFFRDRLGGNTEAFF
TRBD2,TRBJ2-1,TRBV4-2,CASSQELAGGQFSTEQFF
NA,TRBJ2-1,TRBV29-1,CSAKAGALYNEQFF
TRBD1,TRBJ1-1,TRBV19,CASSKNRGLMNTEAFF
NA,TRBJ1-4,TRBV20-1,CSCLADVGEKLFF
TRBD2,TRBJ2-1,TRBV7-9,CASSLNLAGPKSNEQFF
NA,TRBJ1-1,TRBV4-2,CASSHPEELGAFF
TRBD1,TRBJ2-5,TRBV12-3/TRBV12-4,CASTLGSAGGPQYF
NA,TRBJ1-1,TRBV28,CASNGAPPNTEAFF
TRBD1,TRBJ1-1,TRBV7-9,CASSLRDRGPTTNTEAFF
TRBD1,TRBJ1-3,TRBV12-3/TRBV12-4,CASSLSGTGGPGNTIYF
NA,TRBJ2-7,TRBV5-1,CASSLIREDEQYF
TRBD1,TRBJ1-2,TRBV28,CASNVQGVLGGYTF
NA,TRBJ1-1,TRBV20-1,CSAPMGGGTEAFF
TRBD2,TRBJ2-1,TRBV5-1,CASSFGGLAGGSGNEQFF
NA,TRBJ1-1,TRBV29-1,CSVEGPEKAFF
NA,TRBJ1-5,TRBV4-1,CASSQVDLGLYSNQPQHF
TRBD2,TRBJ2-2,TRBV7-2,CASSLGAGAGELFF
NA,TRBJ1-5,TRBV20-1,CSAREPRGNNQPQHF